A selection of T cell receptor beta chains follows, all from one sample in a study of OX40 agonist ivuxolimab in advanced cancers. Method: immunoSEQ multiplex PCR; TCRdb's copy keeps in-frame clones and lacks some. The table lists approximately 58,000 clones, more than 85% of them singletons. The source was CD4+ or CD8+ T cells sorted from blood, collected in a trial of the OX40 agonist ivuxolimab. Receptors originate from an adult with an advanced solid tumor such as melanoma, head and neck, liver or kidney cancer. CDR3s leave out the opening cysteine and the closing phenylalanine or tryptophan.

v_gene | CDR3aa
TRBV29-1 | SVESGFTQY
TRBV11-3 | ASSPGTARGETQY
TRBV28 | ASSWTSGSTGELF
TRBV29-1 | SVVMAGAAYEQY
TRBV29-1 | SVGSDNQPQH
TRBV6-4 | ASPAGEGNTEAF
TRBV27 | ASSSSGSAGNTIY
TRBV2 | ASSESRDRTFSEQY
TRBV7-9 | ASSQQLGQNNEQF
TRBV6-5 | ASRLAGETSYEQY